The rows below give T cell receptor beta chains drawn from one sample of a study of cytomegalovirus exposure and HLA in healthy donors. Clones were sequenced by immunoSEQ multiplex PCR, and TCRdb holds only the in-frame ones, with some missing. The sample holds approximately 120,000 clones, 55% to 75% seen once. Sequencing input: PBMCs. The receptors come from a woman in her 70s in good health and CMV-seropositive. Each CDR3 is given with its conserved first and last residue. D genes are given only for firm matches. Some rows mark clone size as missing; the rest say once, few, many or name a class of expanded clone.

d_call,v_call,j_call,clone_size,cdr3_nt,cdr3_aa
.,TRBV10-3,TRBJ1-1,few,TGTGCCATCAGAACAAGGGACTCTCGAAGCGCTGAAGCTTTCTTT,CAIRTRDSRSAEAFF
.,TRBV6-6,TRBJ1-2,.,TGTGCCAGCAGCCCCGGACTGTCTTACTATGGCTACACCTTC,CASSPGLSYYGYTF
TRBD2,TRBV6-5,TRBJ2-5,.,TGTGCCAGCAGTTACTCACGTAGCGGGGGAAGAGAGACCCAGTACTTC,CASSYSRSGGRETQYF
.,TRBV15,TRBJ2-5,.,TGTGCCACCAGCAGAGATTCGGAGCAAGAGACCCAGTACTTC,CATSRDSEQETQYF
.,TRBV4-3,TRBJ2-1,.,TGCGCCAGCAGCCCCCAGGGGGGTATTAGGCAGTTCTTC,CASSPQGGIRQFF
TRBD1,TRBV5-1,TRBJ1-6,.,TGCGCCAGCAGCAAGACAGGGGATCCAAATTCACCCCTCCACTTT,CASSKTGDPNSPLHF
.,TRBV4-1,TRBJ1-1,.,TGCGCCAGCAGCTCCCGGGAAAGGGGGATCACTGAAGCTTTCTTT,CASSSRERGITEAFF
.,TRBV12-5,TRBJ2-2,few,TGTGCTAGTGGTTTGTCCGAGGGTATCGGGGAGCTGTTTTTT,CASGLSEGIGELFF
TRBD2,TRBV5-6,TRBJ2-3,few,TGTGCCAGCAGCTTTGTCCAAAGCGGGGGGACCGCCGGGGTTTTTTTT,CASSFVQSGGTAGVFF
TRBD2,TRBV6-5,TRBJ2-7,few,TGTGCCAGCAGTTCCGGGACTAGCGGGGGGGGATACGAGCAGTACTTC,CASSSGTSGGGYEQYF
TRBD1,TRBV5-4,TRBJ1-6,few,TGTGCCAGCAGCTTGGCGGGACAGCTTCAAAATTCACCCCTCCACTTT,CASSLAGQLQNSPLHF
.,TRBV6-1,TRBJ1-1,.,TGTGCCAGCAGGCGGGCTGCCGAAGCTTTCTTT,CASRRAAEAFF
.,TRBV5-8,TRBJ1-2,.,TGTGCCAGCAGCTTGGCCGTGGGCAACTATGGCTACACCTTC,CASSLAVGNYGYTF
TRBD1,TRBV5-6,TRBJ1-2,.,TGTGCCAGCAGCTTAGGGACAGGAAGCGGCTACACCTTC,CASSLGTGSGYTF
TRBD1,TRBV2,TRBJ2-4,few,TGTGCCACCAACGACGGACAGGGTAAAAACATTCAGTACTTC,CATNDGQGKNIQYF
.,TRBV9,TRBJ1-2,.,TGTGCCAGCAGCGCCCCCGACCGGAGGGGCTACACCTTC,CASSAPDRRGYTF
.,TRBV7-8,TRBJ1-5,.,TGTGCCAGCAGCTTTGGAGGTCAGCCCCAGCATTTT,CASSFGGQPQHF
.,TRBV1,TRBJ1-2,.,TGCACCAGCAAGGGACAGATTAACTATGGCTACACCTTC,CTSKGQINYGYTF
TRBD2,TRBV7-8,TRBJ2-7,few,TGTGCCAGCAGCTTAGCGGGAGGCGGGGAGGGAGAGCAGTACTTC,CASSLAGGGEGEQYF
.,TRBV23-1,TRBJ1-2,.,TGCGCCAGCTTCCATTTCTATGGCTACACCTTC,CASFHFYGYTF
TRBD1,TRBV5-6,TRBJ1-1,few,TGTGCCAGCAGCTTGGGGACAGGGCGGGGGAACACTGAAGCTTTCTTT,CASSLGTGRGNTEAFF
TRBD1,TRBV9,TRBJ1-1,.,TGTGCCAGCAGCAAAACAGGGGGAGGATGGACTGAAGCTTTCTTT,CASSKTGGGWTEAFF
.,TRBV6-6,TRBJ1-5,.,TGTGCCAGCAGTTACGGGGCAGCCCGAGATCATCAGCCCCAGCATTTT,CASSYGAARDHQPQHF
TRBD2,TRBV6-1,TRBJ2-7,.,TGTGCCAGCACCTTCGGACTAGCGGATTCCTACGAGCAGTACTTC,CASTFGLADSYEQYF
.,TRBV10-3,TRBJ1-2,.,TGTGCCATCAGTGAGAGTCCGCCCGAAGGGGTTTACGGCTACACCTTC,CAISESPPEGVYGYTF
.,TRBV30,TRBJ2-5,.,TGTGCCTGGAGTGGATCTAGGGGGTTGGGAGAGACCCAGTACTTC,CAWSGSRGLGETQYF
TRBD2,TRBV9,TRBJ2-1,.,TGTGCCAGCAGCCCGGCGGGGGAGTCCTACAATGAGCAGTTCTTC,CASSPAGESYNEQFF
TRBD1,TRBV5-4,TRBJ2-6,.,TGTGCCAGCAGTCGCTTTTGGACAGGGGGCCGTGGTGGGGCCAACGTCCTGACTTTC,CASSRFWTGGRGGANVLTF
.,TRBV19,TRBJ1-3,.,TGTGCCAGTAGTGACTACCTTTTTGGCACCATATATTTT,CASSDYLFGTIYF
TRBD1,TRBV6-1,TRBJ2-1,.,TGTGCCAGCAGTGGAGCCGGGACAGGGGGCAATAATGAGCAGTTCTTC,CASSGAGTGGNNEQFF
TRBD1,TRBV6-6,TRBJ2-1,.,TGTGCCAGCAGGGACCGGACAGGGTACAATGAGCAGTTCTTC,CASRDRTGYNEQFF
TRBD1,TRBV7-8,TRBJ1-1,few,TGTGCCAGCAGCCCCCAGGGGGGCAACACTGAAGCTTTCTTT,CASSPQGGNTEAFF
.,TRBV25-1,TRBJ1-6,few,TGTGCCAGCAGTGGGTCACAGGCACGGTCACCCCTCCACTTT,CASSGSQARSPLHF
.,TRBV10-3,TRBJ2-1,.,TGTGCCATCAGTGCAGACGGGACATTTTTGGCTGAGCAGTTCTTC,CAISADGTFLAEQFF
TRBD2,TRBV10-2,TRBJ2-5,.,TGCGCCAGCAGTGTGACTAGCGGGGGGACGGGGGGCAAAGAGACCCAGTACTTC,CASSVTSGGTGGKETQYF
.,TRBV6-5,TRBJ1-1,.,TGTGCCAGCAGCCACCAGAGGGGGGGGACTGAAGCTTTCTTT,CASSHQRGGTEAFF
.,TRBV7-6,TRBJ2-1,.,TGTGCCAGCAGTCCGGGGGTTATCTGGTACAATGAGCAGTTCTTC,CASSPGVIWYNEQFF
TRBD2,TRBV5-1,TRBJ2-1,.,TGCGCCAGCAGCTTGGAGGGGACTACCCAACTCAATGAGCAGTTCTTC,CASSLEGTTQLNEQFF
.,TRBV18,TRBJ1-4,.,TGTGCCAGCTCACTCACCGGGAAGGGATGGAATGAAAAACTGTTTTTT,CASSLTGKGWNEKLFF
TRBD1,TRBV28,TRBJ2-7,.,TGTGCCAGCAGTTCCTCGACAGGGTACGAGCAGTACTTC,CASSSSTGYEQYF
.,TRBV6-5,TRBJ1-5,.,TGTGCCAGCAGTTACAGCAGGGAAGCAAATCAGCCCCAGCATTTT,CASSYSREANQPQHF
TRBD1,TRBV10-3,TRBJ2-4,.,TGTGCCATCAGTGACCCGGACAGGGGGCCGGGGGTTCAGTACTTC,CAISDPDRGPGVQYF
.,TRBV11-1,TRBJ1-1,few,TGTGCCAGCAGCCCCGGGACATTGAACACTGAAGCTTTCTTT,CASSPGTLNTEAFF
.,TRBV5-4,TRBJ1-4,.,TGTGCCAGCAGCCTCCGAGGGGGATCCAATGAAAAACTGTTTTTT,CASSLRGGSNEKLFF
TRBD1,TRBV5-1,TRBJ1-2,.,TGCGCCAGCAGCGCCGGGACAGGGGCCCCACATGCTGGCTACACCTTC,CASSAGTGAPHAGYTF
TRBD1,TRBV5-4,TRBJ1-6,.,TGTGCCAGCAGCTCCCGAGACAGGGACCAGGGCTCACCCCTCCACTTT,CASSSRDRDQGSPLHF
.,TRBV6-1,TRBJ1-2,.,TGTGCCAGCAGTGAAGGGGAGGGTCAGGCCTATGGCTACACCTTC,CASSEGEGQAYGYTF
TRBD2,TRBV6-4,TRBJ2-7,few,TGTGCCAGCAGTTTGACTGGGACTAGCGCTCCCTACGAGCAGTACTTC,CASSLTGTSAPYEQYF
.,TRBV7-5,TRBJ2-7,.,TGTGCCAGAAGCGACCCCCGGGACAGTAAGCTCCACGAGCAGTACTTC,CARSDPRDSKLHEQYF